This T cell receptor beta chain was captured by sequencing in a study of blood T cell repertoires in COVID-19. Study at large: Acute and convalescent COVID-19 specimens originated in the United States, Italy and Spain. Sample material is recorded as cDNA or gDNA derived from T cells, B-cell-depleted T cells, or PBMCs.

Original methodology: Reference gene primer amplification yielded estimated nucleated cell counts. Profiling relied on immunoSEQ multiplex PCR, and the TCRdb table lists in-frame clones only, not all of them. The V and J calls and clone size come from that table; D and trimming were worked out from the DNA. The table has about 130,000 clones, around 87% seen once. V lost 2 bases to trimming and J lost 4 bases; unmatched junction nucleotides: 5. The CDR3 extends over 15 amino acids. Germline V gene sequence: CDR1 MNHNS, CDR2 SASEGT. The sequenced sample consisted of peripheral blood. The receptor's source is a woman aged 55-75 years with acute or convalescent COVID-19. The chain is built from TRBV6-1 and TRBJ2-7, with 10 positions matching TRBD1. The CDR3: CASSEPGQGWYEQYF. The CDR3 nucleotides are TGTGCCAGCAGTGAACCGGGACAGGGGTGGTACGAGCAGTACTTC.